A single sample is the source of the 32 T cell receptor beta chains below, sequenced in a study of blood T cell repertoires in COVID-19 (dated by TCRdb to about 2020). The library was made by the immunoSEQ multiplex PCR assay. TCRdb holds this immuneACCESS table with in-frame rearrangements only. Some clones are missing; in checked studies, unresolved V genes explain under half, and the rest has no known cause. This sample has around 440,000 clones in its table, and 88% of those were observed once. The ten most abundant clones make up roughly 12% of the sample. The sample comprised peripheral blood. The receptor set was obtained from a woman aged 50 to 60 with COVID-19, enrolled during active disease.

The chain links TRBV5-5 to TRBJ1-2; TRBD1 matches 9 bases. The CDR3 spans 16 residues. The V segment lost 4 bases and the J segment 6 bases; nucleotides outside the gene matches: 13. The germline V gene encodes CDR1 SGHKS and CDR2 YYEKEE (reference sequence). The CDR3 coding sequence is TGTGCCAGCAGCAAATTACCGGGACAGGGAGGGAATGGCTACACCTTC. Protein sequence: CASSKLPGQGGNGYTF.

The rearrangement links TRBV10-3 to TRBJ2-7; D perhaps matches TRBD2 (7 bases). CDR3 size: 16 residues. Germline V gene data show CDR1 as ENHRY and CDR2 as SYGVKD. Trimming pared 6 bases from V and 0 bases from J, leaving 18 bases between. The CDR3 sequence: CAIREGGRGSSYEQYF. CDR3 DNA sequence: TGTGCCATCAGAGAAGGGGGGCGGGGGAGCTCCTACGAGCAGTACTTC.

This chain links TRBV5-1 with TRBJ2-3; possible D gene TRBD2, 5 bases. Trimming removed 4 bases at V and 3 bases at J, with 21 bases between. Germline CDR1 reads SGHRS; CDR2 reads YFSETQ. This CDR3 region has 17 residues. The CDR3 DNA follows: TGCGCCAGCAGCGAACGCCCTGCGGGCAGCGGTACAGATACGCAGTATTTT. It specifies CASSERPAGSGTDTQYF.

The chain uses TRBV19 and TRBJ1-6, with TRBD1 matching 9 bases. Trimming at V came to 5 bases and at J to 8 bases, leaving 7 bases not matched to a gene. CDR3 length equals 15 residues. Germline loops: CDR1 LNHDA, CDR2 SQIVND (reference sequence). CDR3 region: CASSPGQGGYSPLHF. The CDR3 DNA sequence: TGTGCCAGTAGTCCGGGACAGGGTGGCTATTCACCCCTCCACTTT. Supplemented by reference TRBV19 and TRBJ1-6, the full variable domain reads DGGITQSPKYLFRKEGQNVTLSCEQNLNHDAMYWYRQDPGQGLRLIYYSQIVNDFQKGDIAEGYSVSREKKESFPLTVTSAQKNPTAFYLCASSPGQGGYSPLHFGNGTRLTVT.

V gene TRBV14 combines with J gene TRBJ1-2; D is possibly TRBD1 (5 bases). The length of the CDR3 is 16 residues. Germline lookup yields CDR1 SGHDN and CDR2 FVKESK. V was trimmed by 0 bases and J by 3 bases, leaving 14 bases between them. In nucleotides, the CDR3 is TGTGCCAGCAGCCAAGATTATGGCAGGGAGGACTATGGCTACACCTTC. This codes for CASSQDYGREDYGYTF.

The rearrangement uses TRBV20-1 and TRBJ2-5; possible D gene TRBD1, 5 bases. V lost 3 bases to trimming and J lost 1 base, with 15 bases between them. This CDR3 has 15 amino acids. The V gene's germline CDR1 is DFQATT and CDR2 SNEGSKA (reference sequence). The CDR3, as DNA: TGCAGTGCTAGTAAGAGTCGACAGATCCAAGAGACCCAGTACTTC. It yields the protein CSASKSRQIQETQYF.

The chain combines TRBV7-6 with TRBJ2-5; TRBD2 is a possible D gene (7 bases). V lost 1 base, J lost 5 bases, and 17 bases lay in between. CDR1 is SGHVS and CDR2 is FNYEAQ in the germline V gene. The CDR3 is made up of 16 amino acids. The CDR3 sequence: CASSLEGGALGETQYF. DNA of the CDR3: TGTGCCAGCAGCTTAGAAGGGGGGGCCCTCGGGGAGACCCAGTACTTC.

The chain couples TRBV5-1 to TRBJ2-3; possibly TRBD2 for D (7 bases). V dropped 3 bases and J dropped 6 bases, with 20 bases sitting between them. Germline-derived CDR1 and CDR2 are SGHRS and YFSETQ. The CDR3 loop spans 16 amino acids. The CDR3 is CASSSRGGLTQDTQYF. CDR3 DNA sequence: TGCGCCAGCAGCTCTCGCGGGGGCCTTACCCAGGATACGCAGTATTTT. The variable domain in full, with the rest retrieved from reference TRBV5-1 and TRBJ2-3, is KAGVTQTPRYLIKTRGQQVTLSCSPISGHRSVSWYQQTPGQGLQFLFEYFSETQRNKGNFPGRFSGRQFSNSRSEMNVSTLELGDSALYLCASSSRGGLTQDTQYFGPGTRLTVL.

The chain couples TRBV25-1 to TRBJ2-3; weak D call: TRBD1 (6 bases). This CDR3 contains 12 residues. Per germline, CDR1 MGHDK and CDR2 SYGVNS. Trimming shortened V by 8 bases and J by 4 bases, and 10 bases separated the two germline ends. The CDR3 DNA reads TGTGCCAGCCAACAGGGCTCAGATACGCAGTATTTT. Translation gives CASQQGSDTQYF. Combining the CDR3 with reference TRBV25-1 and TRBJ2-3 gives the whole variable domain EADIYQTPRYLVIGTGKKITLECSQTMGHDKMYWYQQDPGMELHLIHYSYGVNSTEKGDLSSESTVSRIRTEHFPLTLESARPSHTSQYLCASQQGSDTQYFGPGTRLTVL.

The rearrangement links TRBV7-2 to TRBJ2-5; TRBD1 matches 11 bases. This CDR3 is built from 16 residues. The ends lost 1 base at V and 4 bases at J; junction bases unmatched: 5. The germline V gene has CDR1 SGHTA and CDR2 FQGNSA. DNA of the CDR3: TGTGCCAGCAGCTTAGGAACGGGACAGGGGGGAGAGACCCAGTACTTC. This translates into CASSLGTGQGGETQYF.

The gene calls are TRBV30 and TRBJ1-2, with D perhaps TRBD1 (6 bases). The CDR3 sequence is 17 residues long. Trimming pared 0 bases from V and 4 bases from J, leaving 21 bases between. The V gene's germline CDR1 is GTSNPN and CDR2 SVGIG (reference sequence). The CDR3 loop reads CAWSVGLGGVVGYGYTF. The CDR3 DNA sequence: TGTGCCTGGAGTGTGGGTTTAGGGGGAGTCGTAGGCTATGGCTACACCTTC. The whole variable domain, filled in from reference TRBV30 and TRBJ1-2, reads SQTIHQWPATLVQPVGSPLSLECTVEGTSNPNLYWYRQAAGRGLQLLFYSVGIGQISSEVPQNLSASRPQDRQFILSSKKLLLSDSGFYLCAWSVGLGGVVGYGYTFGSGTRLTVV.

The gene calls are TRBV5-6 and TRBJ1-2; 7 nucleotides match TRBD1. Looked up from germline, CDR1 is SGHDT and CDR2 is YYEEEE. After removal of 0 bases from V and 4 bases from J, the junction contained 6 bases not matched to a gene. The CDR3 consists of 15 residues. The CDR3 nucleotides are TGTGCCAGCAGCTTGGTTAACAGGGGCCCCTATGGCTACACCTTC. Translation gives CASSLVNRGPYGYTF.

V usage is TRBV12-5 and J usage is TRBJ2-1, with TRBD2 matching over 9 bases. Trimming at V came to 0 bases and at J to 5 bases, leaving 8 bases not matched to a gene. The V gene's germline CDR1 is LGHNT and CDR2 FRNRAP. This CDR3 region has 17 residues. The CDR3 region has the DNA TGTGCTAGTGGTTTGGTAGTGGGGACTAGCAGCGACAATGAGCAGTTCTTC. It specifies CASGLVVGTSSDNEQFF.

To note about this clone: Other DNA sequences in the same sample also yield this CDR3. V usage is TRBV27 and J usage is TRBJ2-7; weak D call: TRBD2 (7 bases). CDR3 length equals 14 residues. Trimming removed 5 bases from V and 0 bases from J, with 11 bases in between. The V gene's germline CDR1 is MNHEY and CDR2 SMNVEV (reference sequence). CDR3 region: CASSRGGISYEQYF. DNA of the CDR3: TGTGCCAGCAGTAGGGGGGGAATCTCCTACGAGCAGTACTTC.

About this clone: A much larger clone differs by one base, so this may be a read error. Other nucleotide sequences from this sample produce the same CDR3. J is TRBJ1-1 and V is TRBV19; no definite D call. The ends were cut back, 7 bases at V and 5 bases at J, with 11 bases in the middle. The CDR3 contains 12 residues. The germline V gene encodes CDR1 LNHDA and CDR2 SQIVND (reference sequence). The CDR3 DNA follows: TGTGCCAGTACCTCAAGGCGGACTGAAGCTTTCTTT. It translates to CASTSRRTEAFF.

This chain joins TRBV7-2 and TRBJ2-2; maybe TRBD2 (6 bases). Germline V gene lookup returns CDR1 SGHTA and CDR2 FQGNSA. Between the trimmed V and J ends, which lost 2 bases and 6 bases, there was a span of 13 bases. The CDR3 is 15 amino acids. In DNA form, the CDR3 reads TGTGCCAGCAGCTTACCCGCGGGGAGGCCCGGGGAGCTGTTTTTT. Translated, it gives CASSLPAGRPGELFF.

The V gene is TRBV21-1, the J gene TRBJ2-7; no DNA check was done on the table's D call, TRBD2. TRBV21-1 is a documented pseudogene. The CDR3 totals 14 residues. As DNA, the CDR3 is TGTGCCAGCAGCAAAGTCCCCATGGAGAGTAAGCAGTACTTC. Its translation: CASSKVPMESKQYF.

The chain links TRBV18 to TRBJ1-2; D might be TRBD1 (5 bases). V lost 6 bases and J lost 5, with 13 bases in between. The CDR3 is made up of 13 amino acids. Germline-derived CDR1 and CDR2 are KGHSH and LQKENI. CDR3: CASSRDSLYGYTF. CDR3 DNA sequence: TGTGCCAGCTCCCGAGACAGCCTTTATGGCTACACCTTC.

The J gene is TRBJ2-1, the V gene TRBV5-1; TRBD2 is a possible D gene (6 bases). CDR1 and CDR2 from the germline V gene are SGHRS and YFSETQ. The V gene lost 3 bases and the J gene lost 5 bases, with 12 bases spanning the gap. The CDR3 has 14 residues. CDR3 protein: CASSSTAGNNEQFF. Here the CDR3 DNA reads TGCGCCAGCAGCTCGACAGCGGGTAACAATGAGCAGTTCTTC.

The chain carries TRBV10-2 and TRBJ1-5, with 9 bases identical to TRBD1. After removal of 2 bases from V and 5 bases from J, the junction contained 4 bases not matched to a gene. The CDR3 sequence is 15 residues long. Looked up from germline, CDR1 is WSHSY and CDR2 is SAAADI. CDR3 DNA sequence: TGCGCCAGCAGTGAGACGTACAGGGGGCATCAGCCCCAGCATTTT. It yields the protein CASSETYRGHQPQHF.

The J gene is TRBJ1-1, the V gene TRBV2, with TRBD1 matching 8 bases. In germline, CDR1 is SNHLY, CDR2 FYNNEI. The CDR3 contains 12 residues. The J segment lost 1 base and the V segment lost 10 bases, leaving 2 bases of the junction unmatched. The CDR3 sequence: CATGTGNTEAFF. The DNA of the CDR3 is TGTGCCACCGGGACAGGGAACACTGAAGCTTTCTTT.

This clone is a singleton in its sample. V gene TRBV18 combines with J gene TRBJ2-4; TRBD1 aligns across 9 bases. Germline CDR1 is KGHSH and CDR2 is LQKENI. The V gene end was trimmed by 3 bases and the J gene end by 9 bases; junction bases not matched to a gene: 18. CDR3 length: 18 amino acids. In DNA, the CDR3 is TGTGCCAGCTCACCCGTCGACCTAAGGACAGGGGATGCCGCCATTCAGTACTTC. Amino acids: CASSPVDLRTGDAAIQYF. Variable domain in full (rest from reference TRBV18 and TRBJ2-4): NAGVMQNPRHLVRRRGQEARLRCSPMKGHSHVYWYRQLPEEGLKFMVYLQKENIIDESGMPKERFSAEFPKEGPSILRIQQVVRGDSAAYFCASSPVDLRTGDAAIQYFGAGTRLSVL.

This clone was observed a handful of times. The chain's CDR3 is CASSSSNRGYEQYF. CDR3 bases: TGTGCCAGCAGCTCCTCCAATCGGGGCTACGAGCAGTACTTC. The rearrangement links TRBV7-9 to TRBJ2-7; possibly TRBD2 for D (5 bases). The CDR3 sequence is 14 residues long. Germline CDR1 reads SEHNR; CDR2 reads FQNEAQ (reference sequence). The ends were cut back, 4 bases at V and 3 bases at J, with 13 bases in the middle.

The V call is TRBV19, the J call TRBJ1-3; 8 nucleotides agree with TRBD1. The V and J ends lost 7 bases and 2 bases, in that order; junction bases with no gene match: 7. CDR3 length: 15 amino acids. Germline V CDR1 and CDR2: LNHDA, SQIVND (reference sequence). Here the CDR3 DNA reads TGTGCCAGTAATCGTCAGGGGGCGACTGGAAACACCATATATTTT. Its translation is CASNRQGATGNTIYF.

The chain's CDR3 is CASSAASGPRVGYEQYF. The CDR3 DNA sequence: TGTGCCAGCAGTGCGGCTAGCGGGCCTCGGGTCGGTTACGAGCAGTACTTC. The V and J genes are TRBV6-1 and TRBJ2-7; 8 positions agree with TRBD2. The CDR3 has 17 amino acids. CDR1 and CDR2 from the germline V gene are MNHNS and SASEGT. The V and J ends lost 4 bases and 4 bases, in that order; junction bases with no gene match: 15.

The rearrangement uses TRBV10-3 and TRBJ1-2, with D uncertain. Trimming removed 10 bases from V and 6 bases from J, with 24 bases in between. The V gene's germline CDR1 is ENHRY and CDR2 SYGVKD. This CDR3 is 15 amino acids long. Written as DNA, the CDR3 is TGTGCCACCATAAGGCGGATCGGGGAAATAAATGGCTACACCTTC. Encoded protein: CATIRRIGEINGYTF.

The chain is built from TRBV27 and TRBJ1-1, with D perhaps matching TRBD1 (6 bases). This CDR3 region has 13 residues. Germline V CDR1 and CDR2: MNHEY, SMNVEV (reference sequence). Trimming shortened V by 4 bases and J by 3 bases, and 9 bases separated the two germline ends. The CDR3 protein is CASSWTVYTEAFF. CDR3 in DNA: TGTGCCAGCAGTTGGACAGTATACACTGAAGCTTTCTTT.

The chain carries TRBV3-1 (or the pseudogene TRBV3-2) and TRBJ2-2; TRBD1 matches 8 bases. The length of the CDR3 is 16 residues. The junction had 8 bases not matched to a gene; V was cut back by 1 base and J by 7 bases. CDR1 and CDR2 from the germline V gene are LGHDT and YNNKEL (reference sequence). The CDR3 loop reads CASSQGAGGLGGELFF. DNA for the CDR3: TGTGCCAGCAGCCAAGGGGCAGGGGGCCTTGGCGGGGAGCTGTTTTTT.

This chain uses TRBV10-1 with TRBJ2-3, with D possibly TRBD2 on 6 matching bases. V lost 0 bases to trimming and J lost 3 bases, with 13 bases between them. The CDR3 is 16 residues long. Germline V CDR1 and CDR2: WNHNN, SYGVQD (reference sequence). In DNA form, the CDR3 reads TGCGCCAGCAGTGAGTCTATCGGAGGGTTAACAGATACGCAGTATTTT. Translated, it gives CASSESIGGLTDTQYF.

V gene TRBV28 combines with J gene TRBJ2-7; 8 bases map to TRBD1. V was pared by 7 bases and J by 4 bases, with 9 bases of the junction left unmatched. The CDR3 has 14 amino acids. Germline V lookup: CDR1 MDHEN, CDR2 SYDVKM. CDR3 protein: CASTTTGVRYEQYF. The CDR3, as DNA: TGTGCCAGCACCACGACAGGGGTAAGGTACGAGCAGTACTTC.

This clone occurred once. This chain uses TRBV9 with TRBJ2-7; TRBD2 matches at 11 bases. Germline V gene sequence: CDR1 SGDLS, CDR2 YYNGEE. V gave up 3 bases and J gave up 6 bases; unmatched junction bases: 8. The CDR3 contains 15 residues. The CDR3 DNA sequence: TGTGCCAGCAGCGCCGGACTAGCGGGTGGCCCCGAGCAGTACTTC. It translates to CASSAGLAGGPEQYF.

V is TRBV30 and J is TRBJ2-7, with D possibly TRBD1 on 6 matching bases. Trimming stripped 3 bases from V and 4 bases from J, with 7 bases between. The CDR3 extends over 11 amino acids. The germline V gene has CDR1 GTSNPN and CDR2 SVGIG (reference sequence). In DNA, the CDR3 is TGTGCCTGGAGCGGACAGTACGAGCAGTACTTC. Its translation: CAWSGQYEQYF.